A single sample gave rise to the 8 T cell receptor beta chains below, sequenced in a study of cytomegalovirus exposure and HLA in healthy donors (TCRdb year 2017). Library generation was performed with the immunoSEQ multiplex PCR assay. A mixture of 60 forward primers for TCR Vbeta segments and 13 reverse primers for TCR Jbeta segments was used in the multiplex PCR. What TCRdb holds here is the immuneACCESS table cut down to in-frame rearrangements. Part of the clones is not present; checked against another copy, under half of the missing clones reflect an unresolved V gene, and the others are unexplained. The sample table shows over 110,000 clones, and approximately 80% are seen once. The ten top clones hold approximately 5.6% of the sample. Sequenced input: PBMCs. Every receptor here comes from a woman aged 40 to 50 in good health and CMV-seropositive.

This chain connects TRBV7-3 to TRBJ2-1; 10 nucleotides align to TRBD2. This CDR3 spans 15 amino acids. In germline, CDR1 is SGHTA, CDR2 FQGTGA. The trim removed 2 bases at V and 4 bases at J, leaving 2 bases unmatched. CDR3 in amino acids: CASSLGLAVYNEQFF. CDR3 nucleotide sequence: TGTGCCAGCAGCTTAGGACTAGCGGTATACAATGAGCAGTTCTTC.

This clone appeared a few times. The V call is TRBV7-9, the J call TRBJ2-7, with 7 bases aligning to TRBD1. V shed 7 bases, J shed 6 bases, and the junction held 15 bases outside the gene matches. CDR1 is SEHNR and CDR2 is FQNEAQ in the germline V gene (reference sequence). CDR3 length: 15 residues. The CDR3 DNA is TGTGCCAGCATCCCGACAGGGAGTAGATCGGGCGAGCAGTACTTC. Translated: CASIPTGSRSGEQYF. Full variable domain (outside the CDR3, taken from reference TRBV7-9 and TRBJ2-7): DTGVSQNPRHKITKRGQNVTFRCDPISEHNRLYWYRQTLGQGPEFLTYFQNEAQLEKSRLLSDRFSAERPKGSFSTLEIQRTEQGDSAMYLCASIPTGSRSGEQYFGPGTRLTVT.

The CDR3 DNA reads as TGCGCCAGCATCGCGCCAGGGAACAATGAGCAGTTCTTC. Translating it yields CASIAPGNNEQFF. This chain links TRBV5-1 with TRBJ2-1; TRBD1 is a possible D gene (5 bases). V gave up 6 bases and J gave up 5 bases, with 12 bases separating them. Germline V gives CDR1 SGHRS, CDR2 YFSETQ. There are 13 residues in the CDR3.

This chain connects TRBV28 to TRBJ2-7; tentative D call: TRBD1 (5 bases). The germline V gene encodes CDR1 MDHEN and CDR2 SYDVKM. The CDR3 has 14 residues. Trimming stripped 6 bases from V and 2 bases from J, with 14 bases between. DNA for the CDR3: TGTGCCAGCAGGGGAACAGGTACTGCCTACGAGCAGTACTTC. It translates to CASRGTGTAYEQYF.

The chain recombines TRBV4-1 with TRBJ1-3; possibly TRBD1 for D (5 bases). The CDR3 has 18 amino acids. V was trimmed by 2 bases and J by 0 bases, leaving 17 bases between them. The germline gives CDR1 MGHRA, CDR2 YSYEKL. CDR3 loop: CASSQTAYRPNSGNTIYF. The DNA of the CDR3 is TGCGCCAGCAGCCAAACGGCTTACAGGCCCAACTCTGGAAACACCATATATTTT.

V gene TRBV5-1 combines with J gene TRBJ1-6; D gene ambiguous. This CDR3 has 17 residues. V was trimmed by 0 bases and J by 7 bases, leaving 17 bases between them. Germline-derived CDR1 and CDR2 are SGHRS and YFSETQ. The CDR3 is CASSLAPAGSENSPLHF. The CDR3, as DNA: TGCGCCAGCAGCTTGGCCCCAGCGGGGTCAGAGAATTCACCCCTCCACTTT.

This clone was seen once. The chain uses TRBV5-1 and TRBJ2-1, with 7 bases that match TRBD1. V shed 3 bases and J 8 bases; nucleotides not matched to a gene: 14. Germline V lookup: CDR1 SGHRS, CDR2 YFSETQ. The CDR3 loop spans 16 amino acids. CDR3 loop: CASSSGTAFTTDEQFF. CDR3 in DNA: TGCGCCAGCAGCTCAGGGACAGCCTTTACAACCGATGAGCAGTTCTTC.

The gene calls are TRBV6-6 and TRBJ1-4; tentatively, D is TRBD1 (6 bases). V dropped 2 bases and J dropped 0 bases, with 10 bases sitting between them. This CDR3 spans 16 amino acids. The germline V gene encodes CDR1 MNHNY and CDR2 SVGAGI (reference sequence). Here the CDR3 reads CASSYGGPATNEKLFF. The CDR3 bases are TGTGCCAGCAGTTACGGGGGCCCAGCAACTAATGAAAAACTGTTTTTT.